This TCR beta chain was sequenced during a study of identical twins. With V trimmed by 2 bases and J by 0 bases, 11 bases remained unmatched. There are 20 residues in the CDR3. CDR1 SGHVS and CDR2 FQNEAQ come from the germline V gene. As regards this clonotype: The antigen remains unidentified.

Study results and limitations: Analyses of zero insertions could, in part, be confounded by invariant MAIT and iNKT cells. Monozygotic twin pairs showed more out-of-frame TCR alpha sharing than models estimated. Within beta out-of-frame sequences, the excess sharing observed between twins was weaker.

Each CDR3 protein gets one entry after TCRdb re-called the 5' RACE reads with MiXCR. The sample shows 500,000 to 700,000 distinct CDR3 sequences, 7% to 7.5% of them seen only once. These data also featured in a second study, about yellow fever vaccine responses in identical twins. That study adds: Convergence reportedly seemed to mark part of the twins' vaccine T cell response, with personalization marking the rest.

Sequenced input: PBMCs. The receptor was isolated from a woman aged 18 to 35 in good health. The rearrangement uses TRBV7-8 and TRBJ2-5; the match to TRBD2 covers 14 bases. The CDR3 DNA reads TGTGCCAGCAGCTTACGAAAACCGACTAGCGGGAGGGGGTACCAAGAGACCCAGTACTTC. It translates to CASSLRKPTSGRGYQETQYF.